The clone carrying this T cell receptor (beta chain) has a count of ten or more. Antigen specificity is unknown. The length of the CDR3 is 13 residues. Trimming pared 3 bases from V and 4 bases from J, leaving 9 bases between. Germline V CDR1 and CDR2: KGHSH, LQKENI. This sample was taken from a study of T cells in Graves' hyperthyroidism and ophthalmopathy. At the level of the study: Prior to any treatment, at the point of initial diagnosis, peripheral blood was collected.

TCR beta CDR3 region amplification was performed from RNA transcripts. An initial round of RT-PCR targeting the TCR CDR3 relied on the HTBI primer set. TCRdb itself ran the multiplex PCR reads through MiXCR, one entry per CDR3 protein. Of around 200,000 distinct CDR3 sequences listed, approximately 16% are singletons. Findings and limits, study-wide: In validation, the model predicted ophthalmopathy. These predictions came a median approximately 5.9 months before onset.

The V and J genes are TRBV18 and TRBJ1-1; D uncertain. The receptor was derived from a man in his forties with Graves' hyperthyroidism. The sequenced material came from blood. CDR3 sequence reads: CASSPRAFTEAFF. The CDR3 nucleotides read TGTGCCAGCTCACCCCGGGCGTTCACTGAAGCTTTCTTT.